Listed here are 2 T cell receptor beta chains from one sample, sequenced in a study of shared clonotypes between healthy human individuals. Clones were sequenced by immunoSEQ multiplex PCR, and TCRdb holds only the in-frame ones, with some missing. Of millions of clones listed, roughly 95% are singletons. Specimen: naive CD4+ T cells sorted from blood. Regarding subset: CD45RA+ positively selected. These receptors were collected from a man between 18 and 35 years old in good health.

This clone appeared once. The chain recombines TRBV20-1 with TRBJ2-3; no definite D call. The V end lost 7 bases, the J end lost 5 bases, and 10 bases lay between the germline ends. Germline-derived CDR1 and CDR2 are DFQATT and SNEGSKA (reference sequence). The length of the CDR3 is 11 residues. CDR3 DNA: TGCAGTGTCGCCCCAGGAGATACGCAGTATTTT. The encoded protein is CSVAPGDTQYF.

This clone was counted a single time. V gene TRBV30 combines with J gene TRBJ2-7; the D gene is possibly TRBD2 (5 bases). This CDR3 has 16 residues. V gave up 0 bases and J gave up 2 bases, with 17 bases separating them. The germline gives CDR1 GTSNPN, CDR2 SVGIG (reference sequence). The CDR3, as DNA: TGTGCCTGGAGTGTCCCCGGGAACCCTATCGCCTACGAGCAGTACTTC. It codes for CAWSVPGNPIAYEQYF. Variable domain in full (rest from reference TRBV30 and TRBJ2-7): SQTIHQWPATLVQPVGSPLSLECTVEGTSNPNLYWYRQAAGRGLQLLFYSVGIGQISSEVPQNLSASRPQDRQFILSSKKLLLSDSGFYLCAWSVPGNPIAYEQYFGPGTRLTVT.